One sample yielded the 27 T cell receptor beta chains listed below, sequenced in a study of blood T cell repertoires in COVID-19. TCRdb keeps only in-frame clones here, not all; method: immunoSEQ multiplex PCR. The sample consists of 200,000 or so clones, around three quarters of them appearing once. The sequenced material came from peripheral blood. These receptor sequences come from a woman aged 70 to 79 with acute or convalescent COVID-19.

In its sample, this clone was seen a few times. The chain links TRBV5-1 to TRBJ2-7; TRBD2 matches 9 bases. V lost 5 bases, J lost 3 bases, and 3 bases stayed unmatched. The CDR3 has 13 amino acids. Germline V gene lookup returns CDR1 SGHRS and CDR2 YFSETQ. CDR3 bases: TGCGCCAGCAGGCGGGAGGGCCGCTACGAGCAGTACTTC. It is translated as CASRREGRYEQYF.

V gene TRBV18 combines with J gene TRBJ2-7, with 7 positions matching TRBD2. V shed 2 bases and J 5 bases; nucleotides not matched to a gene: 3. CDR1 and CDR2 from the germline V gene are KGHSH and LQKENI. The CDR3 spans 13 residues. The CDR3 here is CASSPAGEDEQYF. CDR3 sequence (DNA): TGTGCCAGCTCACCAGCGGGAGAGGACGAGCAGTACTTC.

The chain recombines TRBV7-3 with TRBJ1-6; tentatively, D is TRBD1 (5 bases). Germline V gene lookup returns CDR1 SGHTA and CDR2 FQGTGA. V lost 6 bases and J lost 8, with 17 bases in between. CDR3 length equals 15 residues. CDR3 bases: TGTGCCAGCAGTCAAAACGGGCCAGGGTATTCACCCCTCCACTTT. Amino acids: CASSQNGPGYSPLHF.

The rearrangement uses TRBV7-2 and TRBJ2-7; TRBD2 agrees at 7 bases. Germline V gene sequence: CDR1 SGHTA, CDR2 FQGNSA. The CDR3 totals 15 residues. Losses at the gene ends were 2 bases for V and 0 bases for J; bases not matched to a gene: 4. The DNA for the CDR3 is TGTGCCAGCAGCTTACAAGCGGGGCCCTCCTACGAGCAGTACTTC. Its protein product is CASSLQAGPSYEQYF.

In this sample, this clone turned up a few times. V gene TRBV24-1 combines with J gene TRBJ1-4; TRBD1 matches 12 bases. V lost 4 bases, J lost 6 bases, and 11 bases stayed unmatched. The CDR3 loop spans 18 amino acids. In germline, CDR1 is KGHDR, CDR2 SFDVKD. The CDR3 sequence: CATSDSGTGGAGHEKLFF. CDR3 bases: TGTGCCACCAGTGACTCCGGGACAGGGGGCGCGGGGCATGAAAAACTGTTTTTT.

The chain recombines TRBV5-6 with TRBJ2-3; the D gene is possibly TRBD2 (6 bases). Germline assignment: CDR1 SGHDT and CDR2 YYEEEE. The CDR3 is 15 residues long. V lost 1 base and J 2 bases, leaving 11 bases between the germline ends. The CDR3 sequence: CASSLTGEVTDTQYF. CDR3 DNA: TGTGCCAGCAGCTTGACGGGAGAGGTCACAGATACGCAGTATTTT.

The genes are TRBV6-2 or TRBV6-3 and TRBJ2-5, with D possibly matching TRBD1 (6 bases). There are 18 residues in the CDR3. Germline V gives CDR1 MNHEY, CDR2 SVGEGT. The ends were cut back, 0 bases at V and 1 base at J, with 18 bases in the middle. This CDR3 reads CASSYSSPLDRFQETQYF. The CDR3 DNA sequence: TGTGCCAGCAGTTACTCGAGCCCCCTTGACAGGTTCCAAGAGACCCAGTACTTC.

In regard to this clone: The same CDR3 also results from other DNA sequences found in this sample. CDR3: CASSLLRGSDTIYF. The CDR3 DNA reads TGTGCCAGCAGCCTGCTCAGGGGCTCGGACACCATATATTTT. The V and J genes are TRBV5-5 and TRBJ1-3; tentatively, D is TRBD1 (6 bases). Trimming stripped 4 bases from V and 8 bases from J, with 16 bases between. Germline lookup yields CDR1 SGHKS and CDR2 YYEKEE (reference sequence). This CDR3 has 14 residues.

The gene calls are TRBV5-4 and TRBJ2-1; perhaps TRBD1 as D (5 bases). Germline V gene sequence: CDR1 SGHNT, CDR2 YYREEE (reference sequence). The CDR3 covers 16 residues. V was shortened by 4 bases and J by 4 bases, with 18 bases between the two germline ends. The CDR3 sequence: CASSRIAGNGYNEQFF. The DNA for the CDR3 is TGTGCCAGCAGCCGAATTGCAGGGAACGGGTACAATGAGCAGTTCTTC.

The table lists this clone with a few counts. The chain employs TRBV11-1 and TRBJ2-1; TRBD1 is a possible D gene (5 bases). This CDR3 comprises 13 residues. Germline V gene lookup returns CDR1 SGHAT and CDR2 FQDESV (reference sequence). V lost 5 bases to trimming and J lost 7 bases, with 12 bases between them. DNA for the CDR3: TGTGCCAGCAGCCCCAGGGCGAGAAATGAGCAGTTCTTC. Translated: CASSPRARNEQFF.

The CDR3 DNA reads TGTGCCAGCAGCCAACAGGGGGCATTCACTGAAGCTTTCTTT. Translation: CASSQQGAFTEAFF. The chain employs TRBV14 and TRBJ1-1, with 8 nucleotides matching TRBD1. V lost 2 bases, J lost 4 bases, and 3 bases stayed unmatched. This CDR3 region has 14 residues. Germline CDR1 and CDR2: SGHDN and FVKESK. Full variable domain (outside the CDR3, taken from reference TRBV14 and TRBJ1-1): EAGVTQFPSHSVIEKGQTVTLRCDPISGHDNLYWYRRVMGKEIKFLLHFVKESKQDESGMPNNRFLAERTGGTYSTLKVQPAELEDSGVYFCASSQQGAFTEAFFGQGTRLTVV.

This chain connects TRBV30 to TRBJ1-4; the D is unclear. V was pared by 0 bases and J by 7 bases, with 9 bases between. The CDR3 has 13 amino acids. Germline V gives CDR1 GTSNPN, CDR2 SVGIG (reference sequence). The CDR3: CAWSVTGIEKLFF. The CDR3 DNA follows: TGTGCCTGGAGTGTTACGGGGATTGAAAAACTGTTTTTT.

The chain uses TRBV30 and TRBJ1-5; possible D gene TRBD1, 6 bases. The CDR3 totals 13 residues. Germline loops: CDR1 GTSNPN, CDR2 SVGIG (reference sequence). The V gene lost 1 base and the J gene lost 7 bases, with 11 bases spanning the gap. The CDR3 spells CAWSGQGRQPQHF. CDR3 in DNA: TGTGCCTGGAGTGGGCAGGGGCGACAGCCCCAGCATTTT.

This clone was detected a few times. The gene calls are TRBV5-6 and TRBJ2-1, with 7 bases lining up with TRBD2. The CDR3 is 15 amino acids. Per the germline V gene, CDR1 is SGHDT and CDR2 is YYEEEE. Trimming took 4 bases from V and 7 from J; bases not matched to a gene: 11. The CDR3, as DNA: TGTGCCAGCAGCATGGAGACTAGCCCGGGGAATGAGCAGTTCTTC. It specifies CASSMETSPGNEQFF.

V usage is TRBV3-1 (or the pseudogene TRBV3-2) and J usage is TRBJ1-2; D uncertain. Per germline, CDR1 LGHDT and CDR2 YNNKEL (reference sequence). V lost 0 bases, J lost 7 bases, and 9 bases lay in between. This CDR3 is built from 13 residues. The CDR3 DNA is TGTGCCAGCAGCCAAGATCGGGGAAGTGGCTACACCTTC. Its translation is CASSQDRGSGYTF.

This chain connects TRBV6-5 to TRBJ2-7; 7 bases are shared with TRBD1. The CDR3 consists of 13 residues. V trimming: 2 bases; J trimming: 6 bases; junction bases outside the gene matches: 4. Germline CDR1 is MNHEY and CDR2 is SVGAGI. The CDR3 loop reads CASSYTRGLEQYF. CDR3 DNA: TGTGCCAGCAGTTACACGAGGGGGCTCGAGCAGTACTTC.

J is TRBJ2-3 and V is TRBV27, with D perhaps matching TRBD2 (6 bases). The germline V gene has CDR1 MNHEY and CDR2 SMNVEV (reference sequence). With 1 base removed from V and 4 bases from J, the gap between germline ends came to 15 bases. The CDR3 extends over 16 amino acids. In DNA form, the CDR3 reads TGTGCCAGCAGTTTATTGGTGACTAGAGGGTCAGATACGCAGTATTTT. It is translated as CASSLLVTRGSDTQYF.

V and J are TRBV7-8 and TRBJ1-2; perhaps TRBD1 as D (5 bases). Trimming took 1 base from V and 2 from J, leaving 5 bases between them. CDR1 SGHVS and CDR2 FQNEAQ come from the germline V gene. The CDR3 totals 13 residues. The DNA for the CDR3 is TGTGCCAGCAGCTTAGGACAGAACTATGGCTACACCTTC. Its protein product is CASSLGQNYGYTF. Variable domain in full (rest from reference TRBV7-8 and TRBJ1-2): GAGVSQSPRYKVAKRGQDVALRCDPISGHVSLFWYQQALGQGPEFLTYFQNEAQLDKSGLPSDRFFAERPEGSVSTLKIQRTQQEDSAVYLCASSLGQNYGYTFGSGTRLTVV.

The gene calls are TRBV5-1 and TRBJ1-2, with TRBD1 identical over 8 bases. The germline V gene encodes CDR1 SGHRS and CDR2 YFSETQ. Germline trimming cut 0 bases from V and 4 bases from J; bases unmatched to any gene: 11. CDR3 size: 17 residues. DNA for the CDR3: TGCGCCAGCAGCTTGGGGCCCTCAGGGGGCAGGGGCTATGGCTACACCTTC. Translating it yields CASSLGPSGGRGYGYTF.

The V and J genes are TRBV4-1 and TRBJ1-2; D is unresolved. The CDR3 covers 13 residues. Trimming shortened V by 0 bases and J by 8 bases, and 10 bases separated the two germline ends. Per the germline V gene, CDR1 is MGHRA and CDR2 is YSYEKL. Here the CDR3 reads CASSQDGDRGYTF. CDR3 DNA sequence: TGCGCCAGCAGCCAAGACGGGGATCGAGGCTACACCTTC.

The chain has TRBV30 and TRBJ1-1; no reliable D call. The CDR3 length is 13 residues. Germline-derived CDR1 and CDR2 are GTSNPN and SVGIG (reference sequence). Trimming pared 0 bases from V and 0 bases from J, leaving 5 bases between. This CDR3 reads CAWSVGVNTEAFF. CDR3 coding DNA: TGTGCCTGGAGTGTAGGAGTGAACACTGAAGCTTTCTTT.

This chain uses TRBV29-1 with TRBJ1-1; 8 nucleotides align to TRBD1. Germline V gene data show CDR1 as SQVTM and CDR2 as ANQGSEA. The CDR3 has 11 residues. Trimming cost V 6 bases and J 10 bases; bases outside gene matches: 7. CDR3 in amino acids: CSVHGQGGAFF. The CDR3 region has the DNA TGCAGCGTCCACGGACAGGGAGGAGCTTTCTTT. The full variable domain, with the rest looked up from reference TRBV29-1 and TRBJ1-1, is SAVISQKPSRDICQRGTSLTIQCQVDSQVTMMFWYRQQPGQSLTLIATANQGSEATYESGFVIDKFPISRPNLTFSTLTVSNMSPEDSSIYLCSVHGQGGAFFGQGTRLTVV.

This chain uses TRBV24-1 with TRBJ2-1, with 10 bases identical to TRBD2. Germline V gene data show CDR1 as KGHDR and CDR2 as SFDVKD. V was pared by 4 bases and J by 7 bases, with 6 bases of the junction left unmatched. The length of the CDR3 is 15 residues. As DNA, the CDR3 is TGTGCCACCAGTGACCCTAGCGGGAGTGGGAATGAGCAGTTCTTC. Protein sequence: CATSDPSGSGNEQFF.

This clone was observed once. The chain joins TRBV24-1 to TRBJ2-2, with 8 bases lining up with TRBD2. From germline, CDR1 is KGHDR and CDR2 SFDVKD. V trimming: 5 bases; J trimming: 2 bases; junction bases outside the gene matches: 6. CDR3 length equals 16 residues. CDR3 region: CATSGWTSLNTGELFF. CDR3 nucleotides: TGTGCCACCAGTGGGTGGACTAGCCTCAACACCGGGGAGCTGTTTTTT.

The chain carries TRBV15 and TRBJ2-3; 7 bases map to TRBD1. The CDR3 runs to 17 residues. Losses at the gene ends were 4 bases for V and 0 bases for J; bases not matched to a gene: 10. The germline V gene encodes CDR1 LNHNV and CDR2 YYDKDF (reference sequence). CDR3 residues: CATSTSVGTASTDTQYF. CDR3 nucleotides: TGTGCCACCAGCACTTCCGTCGGGACAGCCAGCACAGATACGCAGTATTTT.

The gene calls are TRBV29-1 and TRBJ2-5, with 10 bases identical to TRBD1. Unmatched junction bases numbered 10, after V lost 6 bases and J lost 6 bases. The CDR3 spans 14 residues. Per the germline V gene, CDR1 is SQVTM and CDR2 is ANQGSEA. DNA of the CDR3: TGCAGCGTCTCTTGGGGACAGGGGAGAAAGACCCAGTACTTC. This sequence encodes CSVSWGQGRKTQYF.

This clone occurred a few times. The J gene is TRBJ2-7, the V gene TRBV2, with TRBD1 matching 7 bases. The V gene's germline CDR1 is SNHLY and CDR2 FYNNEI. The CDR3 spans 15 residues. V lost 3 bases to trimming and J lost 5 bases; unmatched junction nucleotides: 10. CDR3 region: CASSDGVRQGHEQYF. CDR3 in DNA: TGTGCCAGCAGTGATGGGGTGAGACAGGGCCACGAGCAGTACTTC.